This TCR beta chain was retrieved from a study of blood T cells in healthy people across ages. Sample-barcoded 5' priming and a J-beta primer mix drove a second PCR of about 6 to 12 cycles. All samples yielded 2.5 million or more CDR3-containing paired-end reads. From the 5' RACE reads, TCRdb called clonotypes with MiXCR, one entry per CDR3 protein. Among about 770,000 distinct CDR3 sequences listed, approximately 44% were seen once. Peripheral blood from each donor was collected in a volume of roughly 9.8 milliliters. Sequenced sample: blood. The TCR comes from a man in his sixties in good health.

CDR3 region: CASRPRPGQETQYF. Here the CDR3 DNA reads TGTGCCAGCAGACCACGACCCGGCCAAGAGACCCAGTACTTC. V gene TRBV7-2 combines with J gene TRBJ2-5; no definite D call. There are 14 residues in the CDR3. V gave up 6 bases and J gave up 1 base, with 12 bases separating them. CDR1 is SGHTA and CDR2 is FQGNSA in the germline V gene.